This T cell receptor (beta chain) was captured in a study of response to subunit inactivated influenza vaccine. Broader study findings: Authors suggested that a seasonal influenza vaccination recruits few new T cells each time.

Many counts were recorded for this clonotype. The antigen remains undetermined. TCRdb reprocessed the RT-PCR reads via MiXCR and lists one record per CDR3 protein. The data contain over 650,000 distinct CDR3 sequences, about 18% of them singletons. The receptor was isolated from a man aged 50 to 59 who received an inactivated influenza vaccine. Sequenced material: PBMCs from blood, taken 4 to 6 days after vaccination.

CDR3 in DNA: TGTGCCAGTGGACCTGGTGGTATCGAGTCTGGCTACACCTTC. Translation gives CASGPGGIESGYTF. This chain joins TRBV11-2 and TRBJ1-2, with D unresolved. Trimming removed 9 bases at V and 7 bases at J, with 21 bases between. CDR3 length: 14 residues. Germline loops: CDR1 SGHAT, CDR2 FQNNGV.